A single sample gave rise to the 14 T cell receptor beta chains below, sequenced in a study of technical replicates of blood from a handful of donors. Assay used: immunoSEQ multiplex PCR; TCRdb lists only in-frame clones, some missing. This sample yields around 50,000 clones, of which approximately 94% are seen a single time; approximately 0.22% belongs to the top ten. What was sequenced was T cells isolated from PBMCs. These receptors originate from a human donor in good health.

CDR3: CASSLGGKGANVLTF. CDR3 nucleotide sequence: TGTGCCAGCAGCTTAGGCGGGAAAGGGGCCAACGTCCTGACTTTC. The chain joins TRBV11-2 to TRBJ2-6; maybe TRBD2 (6 bases). V was cut by 1 base and J by 4 bases, with 8 bases left in between. The CDR3 contains 15 residues. Germline-derived CDR1 and CDR2 are SGHAT and FQNNGV.

The V gene is TRBV5-4, the J gene TRBJ1-6; no clear D gene. Trimming stripped 2 bases from V and 5 bases from J, with 11 bases between. CDR3 size: 15 residues. Germline loops: CDR1 SGHNT, CDR2 YYREEE (reference sequence). This CDR3 is CASSLEGVNNSPLHF. The CDR3 nucleotides read TGTGCCAGCAGCTTAGAGGGAGTTAATAATTCACCCCTCCACTTT.

The rearrangement uses TRBV9 and TRBJ2-1, with 9 nucleotides matching TRBD2. The germline gives CDR1 SGDLS, CDR2 YYNGEE. V lost 0 bases, J lost 4 bases, and 5 bases stayed unmatched. The CDR3 is 16 residues long. CDR3 sequence reads: CASSVAGGRVYNEQFF. Here the CDR3 DNA reads TGTGCCAGCAGCGTAGCGGGCGGGAGGGTATACAATGAGCAGTTCTTC.

This chain joins TRBV7-3 and TRBJ2-2, with 9 bases that match TRBD2. Germline-derived CDR1 and CDR2 are SGHTA and FQGTGA. This CDR3 has 15 residues. Unmatched junction bases numbered 4, after V lost 4 bases and J lost 4 bases. CDR3 nucleotide sequence: TGTGCCAGCAGCTCGGGACTAGCCTTCACCGGGGAGCTGTTTTTT. Translating it yields CASSSGLAFTGELFF.

To note about this clone: A read error may produce the germline difference seen at one junction end. The rearrangement joins TRBV28 to TRBJ2-3; 8 bases line up with TRBD1. Germline CDR1 reads MDHEN; CDR2 reads SYDVKM. The CDR3 has 16 amino acids. Here the CDR3 reads CASTLSWTGSTDTQYF. CDR3 bases: TGTGCCAGCACTTTATCGTGGACAGGGTCCACAGATACGCAGTATTTT.

V is TRBV5-1 and J is TRBJ1-5; D is uncertain. The CDR3 loop spans 14 amino acids. Trimming pared 2 bases from V and 5 bases from J, leaving 11 bases between. CDR1 is SGHRS and CDR2 is YFSETQ in the germline V gene. The CDR3 region is CASSFGGKDQPQHF. CDR3 bases: TGCGCCAGCAGCTTCGGAGGGAAGGATCAGCCCCAGCATTTT.

This clone appeared a single time. The CDR3 DNA sequence: TGTGCCAGCTCACCTACCGTACAGGGATATCAGGAAAAACTGTTTTTT. It specifies CASSPTVQGYQEKLFF. V and J are TRBV18 and TRBJ1-4; D perhaps matches TRBD1 (6 bases). In germline, CDR1 is KGHSH, CDR2 LQKENI. V gave up 3 bases and J gave up 8 bases, with 19 bases separating them. This CDR3 contains 16 residues.

V and J are TRBV9 and TRBJ1-2; TRBD1 matches at 7 bases. After removal of 0 bases from V and 7 bases from J, the junction contained 9 bases not matched to a gene. Germline values: CDR1 SGDLS, CDR2 YYNGEE. This CDR3 region has 15 residues. CDR3 protein: CASSVGGQKSGGYTF. DNA for the CDR3: TGTGCCAGCAGCGTAGGGGGACAGAAGTCCGGTGGCTACACCTTC.

The V and J genes are TRBV28 and TRBJ1-2; no firm D call. CDR1 MDHEN and CDR2 SYDVKM come from the germline V gene. The CDR3 totals 13 residues. Trimming pared 5 bases from V and 4 bases from J, leaving 11 bases between. The CDR3 DNA is TGTGCCAGCAGTACTTCAGGTTTCTATGGCTACACCTTC. This gives the protein CASSTSGFYGYTF.

The genes are TRBV15 and TRBJ2-1; D might be TRBD1 (7 bases). The CDR3 has 13 residues. Germline V gene data show CDR1 as LNHNV and CDR2 as YYDKDF (reference sequence). V was shortened by 3 bases and J by 8 bases, with 11 bases between the two germline ends. The CDR3 is CATSSGGGDEQFF. CDR3 coding DNA: TGTGCCACCAGCAGCGGAGGGGGCGATGAGCAGTTCTTC.

V usage is TRBV5-1 and J usage is TRBJ1-1; the match to TRBD1 covers 8 bases. Germline CDR1 and CDR2: SGHRS and YFSETQ. Trimming cost V 0 bases and J 3 bases; bases outside gene matches: 7. The CDR3 consists of 16 residues. The CDR3 coding sequence is TGCGCCAGCAGCTTGGGCAGGGGGCGCTTTGACACTGAAGCTTTCTTT. It translates to CASSLGRGRFDTEAFF. The entire variable domain, with the rest obtained from reference TRBV5-1 and TRBJ1-1, is as follows: KAGVTQTPRYLIKTRGQQVTLSCSPISGHRSVSWYQQTPGQGLQFLFEYFSETQRNKGNFPGRFSGRQFSNSRSEMNVSTLELGDSALYLCASSLGRGRFDTEAFFGQGTRLTVV.

Details on this clone: Other DNA sequences in this specimen translate into the identical CDR3. J is TRBJ2-7 and V is TRBV7-9; D uncertain. The ends were cut back, 2 bases at V and 3 bases at J, with 2 bases in the middle. The CDR3 is 11 residues long. Germline V gene sequence: CDR1 SEHNR, CDR2 FQNEAQ (reference sequence). In DNA, the CDR3 is TGTGCCAGCAGCTTACGCTACGAGCAGTACTTC. It is translated as CASSLRYEQYF.

V gene TRBV14 combines with J gene TRBJ2-7; D is possibly TRBD2 (6 bases). Germline loops: CDR1 SGHDN, CDR2 FVKESK. Between the trimmed V and J ends, which lost 0 bases and 2 bases, there was a span of 20 bases. The length of the CDR3 is 18 residues. CDR3 protein: CASSQEGLRGTFTYEQYF. The CDR3 DNA reads TGTGCCAGCAGCCAAGAAGGGTTGCGGGGAACCTTCACCTACGAGCAGTACTTC. The variable domain in full, with the rest retrieved from reference TRBV14 and TRBJ2-7, is EAGVTQFPSHSVIEKGQTVTLRCDPISGHDNLYWYRRVMGKEIKFLLHFVKESKQDESGMPNNRFLAERTGGTYSTLKVQPAELEDSGVYFCASSQEGLRGTFTYEQYFGPGTRLTVT.

The chain employs TRBV5-1 and TRBJ1-1; 8 bases line up with TRBD1. From germline, CDR1 is SGHRS and CDR2 YFSETQ. CDR3 length equals 15 residues. The junction had 4 bases not matched to a gene; V was cut back by 2 bases and J by 1 base. CDR3 sequence (DNA): TGCGCCAGCAGCTTTCAGGGGGCGGCGAACACTGAAGCTTTCTTT. Its translation is CASSFQGAANTEAFF.